Listed below are T cell receptor beta chains from one sample, sequenced in a study of blood T cells in healthy people across ages. Each CDR3 protein is one row after TCRdb ran MiXCR on the 5' RACE reads. The sample lists 1.4 million or so distinct CDR3 sequences; under 55% were seen once. Material for sequencing was blood. These receptors were taken from a young woman in good health. The CDR3 runs from the conserved cysteine through the conserved F or W. D genes are given only for firm matches. A row's size may be missing; if present it is once, few, many or a size class.

TRBV29-1	TRBD1	TRBJ1-5	many	TGCAGCGTTATCCCCGGACAGGGTAATCAGCCCCAGCATTTT	CSVIPGQGNQPQHF
TRBV2	.	TRBJ2-7	.	TGTGCCAGCACCCAGAGCTCCTACAATGAGCAGTACTTC	CASTQSSYNEQYF
TRBV7-6	.	TRBJ2-1	.	TGTGCCAGCAGCTTGGCGTATAGGAAAGGCAATGAGCAGTTCTTC	CASSLAYRKGNEQFF
TRBV7-2	.	TRBJ1-5	few	TGTGCCAGCAGCCCAGACCACTGGTCTTATAGCAATCAGCCCCAGCATTTT	CASSPDHWSYSNQPQHF
TRBV6-5	.	TRBJ2-2	few	TGTGCCAGCAGCCCCCTAAGCGCCTCGAACACCGGGGAGCTGTTTTTT	CASSPLSASNTGELFF
TRBV20-1	.	TRBJ1-2	.	TGCAGTGCTAGAGATATGGCTTCTTGGGGGTATGGCTACACCTTC	CSARDMASWGYGYTF
TRBV7-9	.	TRBJ2-3	.	TGTGCCAGCAGCCCCAAGGGGCCAGATACGCAGTATTTT	CASSPKGPDTQYF
TRBV9	TRBD1	TRBJ2-4	many	TGTGCCAGCAGCGTAGGGGGACAGGGCAAAAACATTCAGTACTTC	CASSVGGQGKNIQYF
TRBV18	.	TRBJ2-7	.	TGTGCCAGCTCACACGCCTCACAGGGTCCCTCCTACGAGCAGTACTTC	CASSHASQGPSYEQYF
TRBV25-1	TRBD1	TRBJ2-5	few	TGTGCCAGCAGTCCTCACAGGGGGGTACAAGAGACCCAGTACTTC	CASSPHRGVQETQYF
TRBV7-2	.	TRBJ2-7	few	TGTGCCAGCGCAAATCAGGGTCACGAGCAGTACTTC	CASANQGHEQYF
TRBV12-3/TRBV12-4	TRBD1	TRBJ1-4	.	TGTGCCAGCAGTCGGCCTGGACAGGGTGGAACTAATGAAAAACTGTTTTTT	CASSRPGQGGTNEKLFF
TRBV18	TRBD1	TRBJ2-4	few	TGTGCCAGCTCACCAACGGGACAGGGCAAAAACATTCAGTACTTC	CASSPTGQGKNIQYF
TRBV20-1	.	TRBJ2-3	.	TGCAGTGCCAGAATCCCAAGGGGCCCAGAGACGCAGTATTTT	CSARIPRGPETQYF
TRBV5-1	.	TRBJ2-1	few	TGCGCCAGCAGCTTGGTCCCCCCTTCTACCTACAATGAGCAGTTCTTC	CASSLVPPSTYNEQFF
TRBV7-3	TRBD2	TRBJ2-3	.	TGTGCCAGCAGCCCGGGACTAGCGGAAGATACGCAGTATTTT	CASSPGLAEDTQYF
TRBV20-1	TRBD1	TRBJ2-1	many	TGCAGTGCCCGACAGGGTAGCTCCTACAATGAGCAGTTCTTC	CSARQGSSYNEQFF
TRBV10-3	TRBD1	TRBJ2-1	.	TGTGCCATCAGCCAGGGGGAGTACAATGAGCAGTTCTTC	CAISQGEYNEQFF
TRBV4-3	.	TRBJ2-5	many	TGCGCCAGCAGCCAAGGGCCAAGGGATGGAGAGACCCAGTACTTC	CASSQGPRDGETQYF
TRBV20-1	TRBD1	TRBJ2-7	.	TGCAGTGCTGAGACAGGGTCGTTAGAGCAGTACTTC	CSAETGSLEQYF
TRBV7-2	TRBD1	TRBJ2-7	few	TGTGCCAGCAGCTTAGTCGGGACAGGGGCTGTAAGCTCCTACGAGCAGTACTTC	CASSLVGTGAVSSYEQYF
TRBV21-1	.	TRBJ1-5	.	TGTGCCAGCAGCGTCGGGACCGGAGTTAGTCAGCCCCAGCATTTT	CASSVGTGVSQPQHF
TRBV29-1	TRBD1	TRBJ1-4	.	TGCAGCGTTGAGGACAGGGGAAATGAAAAACTGGTTTTT	CSVEDRGNEKLVF
TRBV28	.	TRBJ2-7	.	TGTGCCAGCAGTGGGGGGGACACAACGGTCTACGAGCAGTACTTC	CASSGGDTTVYEQYF
TRBV20-1	TRBD1	TRBJ2-2	.	TGCAGTGCCGGGACAGGGTCCGACACCGGGGAGCTGTTTTTT	CSAGTGSDTGELFF
TRBV11-2	TRBD2	TRBJ2-3	.	TGTGCCAGCAGCTTAGAACGAGCGGGGGCTAGCACAGATACGCAGTATTTT	CASSLERAGASTDTQYF
TRBV20-1	.	TRBJ2-3	few	TGCAGTGCTAGAAAAACAGGGCAACTCACAGATACGCAGTATTTT	CSARKTGQLTDTQYF
TRBV6-2/TRBV6-3	TRBD2	TRBJ2-1	.	TGTGCCAGCAGTCCTGGACTAGCGGGAGGGATGAGCTCCTACAATGAGCAGTTCTTC	CASSPGLAGGMSSYNEQFF
TRBV9	TRBD2	TRBJ2-1	few	TGTGCCAGCAGCCTCGGGGGGGCCGCGGATGAGCAGTTCTTC	CASSLGGAADEQFF
TRBV29-1	TRBD2	TRBJ2-5	.	TGCACCTGCTCTAGACTAGCGGGAGGTAATGAGCAGTACTTC	CTCSRLAGGNEQYF
TRBV12-3/TRBV12-4	.	TRBJ1-6	.	TGTGCCAGTAGTGGGGGAACCGTAGGTTCACCCCTCCACTTT	CASSGGTVGSPLHF
TRBV6-2/TRBV6-3	.	TRBJ2-5	many	TGTGCCAGCAGTCCCTCAGGAAGGGGAGAAGAGACCCAGTACTTC	CASSPSGRGEETQYF
TRBV5-5	.	TRBJ1-1	.	TGTGCCAGCAGCTTCGGAGGACACGAAGCTTTCTTT	CASSFGGHEAFF
TRBV12-3/TRBV12-4	.	TRBJ2-1	.	TGTGCCAGCAGTCCATCTGGGGGGGGCACTAGATCCAATGAGCAGTTCTTC	CASSPSGGGTRSNEQFF
TRBV19	TRBD1	TRBJ1-2	.	TGTGCCAGTAGTAAATCTAATAGACAGGGCTATGGCTACACCTTC	CASSKSNRQGYGYTF
TRBV28	.	TRBJ2-2	once	TGTGCCAGCAGCCACCCCGACTCCCGAGGGTATGACACCGGGGAGCTGTTTTTT	CASSHPDSRGYDTGELFF
TRBV7-9	.	TRBJ2-1	few	TGTGCCAGCAGCTTAGCGGATCAGCGTCACAATGAGCAGTTCTTC	CASSLADQRHNEQFF
TRBV25-1	.	TRBJ2-1	.	TGTGCCAGCAGTGAATATGATGAGCAGTTCTTC	CASSEYDEQFF
TRBV6-6	.	TRBJ1-1	.	TGTGCCAGCAGCACCCCAATCGTCGGACGGCTGAACACTGAAGCTTTCTTT	CASSTPIVGRLNTEAFF
TRBV12-3/TRBV12-4	.	TRBJ1-2	once	TGTGCCAGCACTAACGACAGACTCTATGGCTACACCTTC	CASTNDRLYGYTF
TRBV5-1	.	TRBJ2-5	.	TGCGCCAGCAGCTCACAGGGACACGAGACCCAGTACTTC	CASSSQGHETQYF
TRBV13	.	TRBJ2-7	.	TGTGCCAGCAATCTCAAGAGTTCCTCCTACGAGCAGTACTTC	CASNLKSSSYEQYF
TRBV7-9	TRBD1	TRBJ2-2	.	TGTGCCAGCAGCTTAGTAGAAACAGGGGTAGCAGCGAGCACCGGGGAGCTGTTTTTT	CASSLVETGVAASTGELFF
TRBV28	TRBD2	TRBJ2-7	.	TGTGCCAGCAGTCCCCGGGGACTAGCAGCCTACGAGCAGTACTTC	CASSPRGLAAYEQYF
TRBV4-1	.	TRBJ2-6	many	TGCGCCAGCAGCCCACACTTTAGGACTGGCCTTGTGGCCAACGTCCTGACTTTC	CASSPHFRTGLVANVLTF
TRBV20-1	.	TRBJ2-5	.	TGCAGTGCTAGTCGTCCCCCAGGGGAGACCCAGTACTTC	CSASRPPGETQYF
TRBV12-3/TRBV12-4	.	TRBJ2-4	.	TGTGCCAGCAGTACAGAGCCCAAAAACATTCAGTACTTC	CASSTEPKNIQYF
TRBV12-3/TRBV12-4	.	TRBJ2-3	.	TGTGCCAGCAGTCTCAGGGGGGGGGGGCCCACAGATACGCAGTATTTT	CASSLRGGGPTDTQYF
TRBV20-1	.	TRBJ2-5	.	TGCAGTGCTCAACGAGGGCCGGTGGGAGAGACCCAGTACTTC	CSAQRGPVGETQYF
TRBV5-1	TRBD2	TRBJ2-3	few	TGCGCCAGCAGCTTGGCCGCTAGCGGCCTCGGGGATACGCAGTATTTT	CASSLAASGLGDTQYF
TRBV27	.	TRBJ2-7	few	TGTGCCACCAAGTCGGGACTGCGCTACGAGCAGTACTTC	CATKSGLRYEQYF
TRBV20-1	TRBD2	TRBJ2-7	.	TGCAGTGCTAAACGAGCGGGAGCCTACGAGCAGTACTTC	CSAKRAGAYEQYF
TRBV30	.	TRBJ2-1	.	TGTGCCTGGAGTGTGGGGCTGGATGAGCAGTTCTTC	CAWSVGLDEQFF
TRBV5-1	.	TRBJ2-1	.	TGCGCCAGCAGCTTGAGACCCGAACCTTACAATGAGCAGTTCTTC	CASSLRPEPYNEQFF
TRBV4-3	.	TRBJ1-4	.	TGCGCCAGCAGCCAAGGACGGCATGAAAAACTGTTTTTT	CASSQGRHEKLFF
TRBV29-1	.	TRBJ1-4	.	TGCAGCGCAGGGTCGAAGGGGAAAGGGGAAAAACTGTTTTTT	CSAGSKGKGEKLFF